The 8 T cell receptor beta chains given below trace back to one sample, sequenced in a study of blood T cell repertoires in COVID-19 (dated by TCRdb to 2020 to 2022). The library relied on the immunoSEQ multiplex PCR assay. This is the immuneACCESS table as TCRdb keeps it, with only in-frame sequences that have V and J called. A part of the clones is gone; compared with another copy, unresolved V genes explain less than half, and the rest is unexplained. The sample contains about 210,000 clones, 80% to 85% of them found a single time. Approximately 5% of the sample lies in the top ten. Sequenced material: peripheral blood. The receptor source for this set is a woman in her 70s with COVID-19, enrolled during active disease.

The chain carries TRBV27 and TRBJ1-2; 9 nucleotides line up with TRBD1. This CDR3 has 13 residues. Germline V lookup: CDR1 MNHEY, CDR2 SMNVEV (reference sequence). The V and J ends lost 6 bases and 5 bases, in that order; junction bases with no gene match: 4. For the CDR3, the DNA is TGTGCCAGCAGCTGGGACAGGGCGTATGGCTACACCTTC. Translating gives CASSWDRAYGYTF.

The chain carries TRBV5-6 and TRBJ2-6; 7 bases are shared with TRBD1. The V gene end was trimmed by 1 base and the J gene end by 3 bases; junction bases not matched to a gene: 7. Germline V gives CDR1 SGHDT, CDR2 YYEEEE. The CDR3 has 17 amino acids. CDR3: CASSLPTGLSGANVLTF. The CDR3 region has the DNA TGTGCCAGCAGCTTGCCGACAGGGCTTAGTGGGGCCAACGTCCTGACTTTC.

This chain uses TRBV7-9 with TRBJ1-1, with a possible D match to TRBD1 (6 bases). V was clipped by 8 bases and J by 1 base, with 14 bases between them. Germline V gene data show CDR1 as SEHNR and CDR2 as FQNEAQ (reference sequence). The CDR3 covers 14 residues. In nucleotides, the CDR3 is TGTGCCAGCCATCCCCAACAGGGGAACACTGAAGCTTTCTTT. This gives the protein CASHPQQGNTEAFF.

The chain couples TRBV24-1 to TRBJ2-7; 9 bases fit TRBD1. CDR1 and CDR2 from the germline V gene are KGHDR and SFDVKD. CDR3 length equals 16 residues. With 2 bases clipped from V and 0 bases from J, the junction kept 4 bases outside the gene matches. The CDR3 sequence: CATSDSGTGSSYEQYF. CDR3 coding DNA: TGTGCCACCAGTGATTCAGGGACAGGGAGCTCCTACGAGCAGTACTTC.

The rearrangement uses TRBV7-8 and TRBJ2-2; 9 bases fit TRBD2. V lost 5 bases to trimming and J lost 5 bases; unmatched junction nucleotides: 6. Germline CDR1 is SGHVS and CDR2 is FQNEAQ. The CDR3 loop spans 15 amino acids. DNA of the CDR3: TGTGCCAGCAGCCTCCGGGCGGGAGGGACCGGGGAGCTGTTTTTT. Protein product: CASSLRAGGTGELFF.

The chain has TRBV7-8 and TRBJ1-4; D is possibly TRBD1 (6 bases). Trimming stripped 8 bases from V and 2 bases from J, with 15 bases between. Germline V gene sequence: CDR1 SGHVS, CDR2 FQNEAQ. The CDR3 has 15 amino acids. The CDR3 protein is CASQPTGPTNEKLFF. The DNA of the CDR3 is TGTGCCAGCCAACCGACAGGACCTACTAATGAAAAACTGTTTTTT. The variable domain in full, with the rest retrieved from reference TRBV7-8 and TRBJ1-4, is GAGVSQSPRYKVAKRGQDVALRCDPISGHVSLFWYQQALGQGPEFLTYFQNEAQLDKSGLPSDRFFAERPEGSVSTLKIQRTQQEDSAVYLCASQPTGPTNEKLFFGSGTQLSVL.

The chain uses TRBV4-2 and TRBJ2-3; 7 positions agree with TRBD2. V shed 0 bases, J shed 0 bases, and the junction held 0 bases outside the gene matches. The CDR3 is 15 amino acids. Germline V CDR1 and CDR2: LGHNA, YNFKEQ. The CDR3 protein is CASSQDSGSTDTQYF. DNA of the CDR3: TGTGCCAGCAGCCAAGATAGCGGGAGCACAGATACGCAGTATTTT.

This chain joins TRBV5-4 and TRBJ2-1, with 14 bases lining up with TRBD2. The V gene end was trimmed by 4 bases and the J gene end by 8 bases; junction bases not matched to a gene: 14. CDR1 and CDR2 from the germline V gene are SGHNT and YYREEE (reference sequence). This CDR3 has 18 amino acids. DNA of the CDR3: TGTGCCAGCAGCCCGGAGACTAGCGGGAGGGCCGTCGGGGATGAGCAGTTCTTC. This translates into CASSPETSGRAVGDEQFF.